The rows below give T cell receptor beta chains drawn from one sample of a study of T-cell reconstitution after alpha-beta-depleted transplantation in children. TCRdb analysed the PCR reads with MiXCR anew, one entry per CDR3 protein. The sample lists 150,000 to 200,000 distinct CDR3 sequences, roughly 6.3% occurring once. The starting material was PBMCs, obtained before TCRalphabeta/CD19-depleted stem cell transplant. The receptors here all came from a girl in the first two years of life with combined immunodeficiency, due to receive a stem cell transplant. Both conserved end residues are part of each CDR3. The order of the fields is V gene, clone size, J gene, D gene, CDR3 DNA, CDR3 protein. A D gene is named only where the DNA matches it firmly. Clone sizes are given selectively: once, few, many, or a class where the clone is expanded.

>TRBV29-1|many|TRBJ2-7|TRBD1
TGCAGCGTTGAAGAAGGGTCCCGGGACAGGGGGACCTACGAGCAGTACTTC
CSVEEGSRDRGTYEQYF
>TRBV7-6|many|TRBJ2-5|.
TGTGCCAGCAGCTTGAGGACGGGGGCGCATCGAGAGACCCAGTACTTC
CASSLRTGAHRETQYF
>TRBV5-4|.|TRBJ2-7|.
TGTGCCAGCAGCTTGGGGCTAAGGCAGGGCGACGAGCAGTACTTC
CASSLGLRQGDEQYF
>TRBV20-1|many|TRBJ2-1|.
TGCAGTGCTAGTAACGGGGCCTACAATGAGCAGTTCTTC
CSASNGAYNEQFF
>TRBV12-3/TRBV12-4|few|TRBJ2-5|.
TGTGCCAGCAGTTTAGCGGGGCGGTCAGAAGAGACCCAGTACTTC
CASSLAGRSEETQYF
>TRBV25-1|many|TRBJ1-6|.
TGTGCCAGCAGTGGGTCACAAGGAGCTTCACCCCTCCACTTT
CASSGSQGASPLHF
>TRBV12-3/TRBV12-4|many|TRBJ2-1|TRBD2
TGTGCCAGCAGTTTCTCCCCTTCTAGCGGGGTCTACAATGAGCAGTTCTTC
CASSFSPSSGVYNEQFF
>TRBV21-1|many|TRBJ2-1|.
TGTGCCAGCAGCAAATCTAGCACTCCATCGCACAATGAGCAGTTCTTC
CASSKSSTPSHNEQFF
>TRBV6-5|few|TRBJ2-1|.
TGTGCCAGCAGTTACTCGAAGGGGGGGGATGAGCAGTTCTTC
CASSYSKGGDEQFF
>TRBV10-3|many|TRBJ2-3|.
TGTGCCATCAGTGAATTCCCCAGGGTTATGCATGATACGCAGTATTTT
CAISEFPRVMHDTQYF
>TRBV7-9|few|TRBJ1-1|.
TGTGCCACCACAACCACTGAAGCTTTCTTT
CATTTTEAFF
>TRBV11-2|many|TRBJ1-1|TRBD1
TGTGCCAGCAGCTTAAGCACAGGGGGCATGAACACTGAAGCTTTCTTT
CASSLSTGGMNTEAFF
>TRBV20-1|many|TRBJ2-1|.
TGCAGTGCTGGGATAGCGACAAGGATCTACAATGAGCAGTTCTTC
CSAGIATRIYNEQFF
>TRBV6-5|many|TRBJ1-2|TRBD1
TGTGCCAGCAGTTACTCCGGGACAGGGTGGTATGGCTACACCTTC
CASSYSGTGWYGYTF